This entry lists 28 T cell receptor beta chains sequenced from one sample in a study of tumor-infiltrating lymphocytes in localized non-small cell lung cancer. The table came from immunoSEQ multiplex PCR; TCRdb's copy has only in-frame clones and leaves some out. Seen here are 10,000 to 15,000 clones, about 80% observed once, and the top ten hold less than 20%. The specimen was uninvolved lung tissue not adjacent to the tumor. Source of these receptors: a human donor with non-small cell lung cancer.

The chain carries TRBV27 and TRBJ1-1; no clear D. Trimming took off 5 bases at V and 0 bases at J, with 7 bases between the two ends. The CDR3 runs to 13 residues. The germline V gene has CDR1 MNHEY and CDR2 SMNVEV (reference sequence). Here the CDR3 reads CASSVTLNTEAFF. CDR3 DNA sequence: TGTGCCAGCAGTGTCACCTTGAACACTGAAGCTTTCTTT.

The rearrangement links TRBV5-1 to TRBJ2-7; D remains ambiguous. Germline values: CDR1 SGHRS, CDR2 YFSETQ. With 0 bases removed from V and 5 bases from J, the gap between germline ends came to 6 bases. This CDR3 is built from 12 residues. CDR3 DNA sequence: TGCGCCAGCAGCTTGGTCCCTAACGAGCAGTACTTC. Translating it yields CASSLVPNEQYF.

The chain uses TRBV6-5 and TRBJ2-1; 7 bases align to TRBD2. Germline trimming cut 0 bases from V and 13 bases from J; bases unmatched to any gene: 6. Per germline, CDR1 MNHEY and CDR2 SVGAGI. This CDR3 spans 13 amino acids. The CDR3 DNA is TGTGCCAGCAGTTACTCGGGACCTAGCGGACAGTTCTTC. This sequence encodes CASSYSGPSGQFF.

CDR3 region: CASSLARGLYGYTF. The CDR3 DNA sequence: TGTGCCAGCAGCTTGGCCCGGGGTCTCTATGGCTACACCTTC. The chain uses TRBV5-6 and TRBJ1-2, with no clear D. Per the germline V gene, CDR1 is SGHDT and CDR2 is YYEEEE. The CDR3 extends over 14 amino acids. The V end was cut by 0 bases, the J end by 4 bases, with 10 bases between.

The chain recombines TRBV19 with TRBJ2-2; D is uncertain. The CDR3 has 14 amino acids. Germline V gene data show CDR1 as LNHDA and CDR2 as SQIVND (reference sequence). Trimming stripped 9 bases from V and 4 bases from J, with 15 bases between. CDR3: CASGRQVITGELFF. CDR3 coding DNA: TGTGCCAGCGGCCGCCAGGTTATCACCGGGGAGCTGTTTTTT.

V gene TRBV10-3 combines with J gene TRBJ2-7; D is uncertain. V gave up 6 bases and J gave up 4 bases, with 16 bases separating them. Germline values: CDR1 ENHRY, CDR2 SYGVKD. This CDR3 has 14 amino acids. CDR3 DNA: TGTGCCATCAGCGATTCGACGGCGATGTACGAGCAGTACTTC. This gives the protein CAISDSTAMYEQYF.

This clone showed up just once. The genes are TRBV4-2 and TRBJ2-1; TRBD2 agrees at 12 bases. The germline CDR1 and CDR2 sequences are LGHNA and YNFKEQ. The CDR3 has 17 residues. V was clipped by 0 bases and J by 7 bases; unmatched bases: 7. CDR3 region: CASSQEGASGGANEQFF. In DNA, the CDR3 is TGTGCCAGCAGCCAAGAAGGGGCTAGCGGGGGGGCAAATGAGCAGTTCTTC.

This chain joins TRBV2 and TRBJ1-3, with TRBD1 matching over 8 bases. Germline CDR1 is SNHLY and CDR2 is FYNNEI. Unmatched junction bases numbered 7, after V lost 2 bases and J lost 4 bases. CDR3 length equals 16 residues. The CDR3 here is CASSEMTGVGGNTIYF. As DNA, the CDR3 is TGTGCCAGCAGTGAAATGACAGGGGTCGGAGGAAACACCATATATTTT. Drawing the rest from reference TRBV2 and TRBJ1-3, the complete variable domain is EPEVTQTPSHQVTQMGQEVILRCVPISNHLYFYWYRQILGQKVEFLVSFYNNEISEKSEIFDDQFSVERPDGSNFTLKIRSTKLEDSAMYFCASSEMTGVGGNTIYFGEGSWLTVV.

This clone has more than one count but fewer than ten. This chain links TRBV7-9 with TRBJ2-3; D ambiguous. Trimming left V 1 base short and J 5 bases short, with 7 bases between. The CDR3 is made up of 13 amino acids. Looked up from germline, CDR1 is SEHNR and CDR2 is FQNEAQ (reference sequence). CDR3 nucleotide sequence: TGTGCCAGCAGCTTAGTACGTGGAGATACGCAGTATTTT. Protein sequence: CASSLVRGDTQYF.

This sequence joins TRBV7-2 and TRBJ2-7, with 11 bases aligning to TRBD1. CDR1 is SGHTA, CDR2 FQGNSA, per germline. The CDR3 contains 14 residues. The V and J ends lost 3 bases and 7 bases, in that order; junction bases with no gene match: 5. As DNA, the CDR3 is TGTGCCAGCAGCTTTCGGGACAGGGGGAGGGAGCAGTACTTC. Translation gives CASSFRDRGREQYF.

J is TRBJ2-3 and V is TRBV11-2, with TRBD1 matching over 8 bases. The CDR3 is 17 amino acids. Germline CDR1 is SGHAT and CDR2 is FQNNGV. V lost 0 bases and J lost 6; bases outside the gene matches: 11. The CDR3 region has the DNA TGTGCCAGCAGCTTAGAAAGGGTCAGGGGGCCTTTTGATACGCAGTATTTT. Translated, it gives CASSLERVRGPFDTQYF. Supplemented by reference TRBV11-2 and TRBJ2-3, the full variable domain reads EAGVAQSPRYKIIEKRQSVAFWCNPISGHATLYWYQQILGQGPKLLIQFQNNGVVDDSQLPKDRFSAERLKGVDSTLKIQPAKLEDSAVYLCASSLERVRGPFDTQYFGPGTRLTVL.

V and J are TRBV5-4 and TRBJ2-1; tentative D call: TRBD1 (5 bases). The CDR3 contains 13 residues. V lost 4 bases, J lost 9 bases, and 14 bases lay in between. The germline V gene encodes CDR1 SGHNT and CDR2 YYREEE (reference sequence). DNA of the CDR3: TGTGCCAGCAGCCCCTTTTCAAGGGGTGAGCAGTTCTTC. The encoded protein is CASSPFSRGEQFF.

On this clone itself: The same CDR3 can be traced to other DNA sequences in this sample. The chain couples TRBV7-6 to TRBJ2-7; D is unresolved. CDR1 is SGHVS, CDR2 FNYEAQ, per germline. V was clipped by 4 bases and J by 3 bases, with 10 bases between them. CDR3 length: 13 residues. This chain's CDR3 is CASSSGPNYEQYF. The CDR3 nucleotides are TGTGCCAGCAGCTCCGGACCCAACTACGAGCAGTACTTC.

The chain uses TRBV30 and TRBJ1-5; 7 nucleotides line up with TRBD1. V trimming: 5 bases; J trimming: 7 bases; junction bases outside the gene matches: 8. Looked up from germline, CDR1 is GTSNPN and CDR2 is SVGIG (reference sequence). The CDR3 length is 13 residues. CDR3 amino acids: CAWGRQGGQPQHF. CDR3 coding DNA: TGTGCCTGGGGGCGACAGGGAGGGCAGCCCCAGCATTTT.

The rearrangement uses TRBV5-5 and TRBJ2-7; D may be TRBD1 (5 bases). The CDR3 runs 14 residues. Trimming stripped 2 bases from V and 5 bases from J, with 14 bases between. Per the germline V gene, CDR1 is SGHKS and CDR2 is YYEKEE (reference sequence). The CDR3: CASSFQGSSDEQYF. The DNA for the CDR3 is TGTGCCAGCAGCTTTCAGGGTTCGTCAGACGAGCAGTACTTC.

V gene TRBV2 combines with J gene TRBJ2-7; TRBD1 or TRBD2 may be the D gene (5 bases each). Between the trimmed V and J ends, which lost 7 bases and 5 bases, there was a span of 21 bases. CDR3 length: 15 amino acids. Germline values: CDR1 SNHLY, CDR2 FYNNEI. The CDR3 region has the DNA TGTGCCAGCAACCTATCAGGGAGTAGGTTCGACGAGCAGTACTTC. Amino acids: CASNLSGSRFDEQYF.

The V call is TRBV6-5, the J call TRBJ1-2; the D gene is possibly TRBD1 (6 bases). Germline V gives CDR1 MNHEY, CDR2 SVGAGI. This CDR3 is built from 14 residues. V was cut by 6 bases and J by 8 bases, with 19 bases left in between. Written as DNA, the CDR3 is TGTGCCAGCAGATCCCTTTACAGGGTTGCAGGCTACACCTTC. Residues: CASRSLYRVAGYTF.

CDR3 nucleotides: TGTGCCATCAGTGGATACGGGCCGCAGGAGGGCGGGGAGCTGTTTTTT. This encodes CAISGYGPQEGGELFF. The gene calls are TRBV10-3 and TRBJ2-2; D possibly corresponds to TRBD2 (6 bases). The CDR3 totals 16 residues. V was pared by 4 bases and J by 7 bases, with 19 bases between. CDR1 ENHRY and CDR2 SYGVKD come from the germline V gene.

This sequence joins TRBV7-3 and TRBJ2-1; unclear D gene. This CDR3 region has 17 residues. The germline CDR1 and CDR2 sequences are SGHTA and FQGTGA. V shed 0 bases and J shed 0 bases, with 12 bases lying between them. The CDR3 region is CASSLTGGLRSYNEQFF. Here the CDR3 DNA reads TGTGCCAGCAGCTTAACTGGTGGGCTCCGCTCCTACAATGAGCAGTTCTTC.

The chain employs TRBV6-1 and TRBJ2-3; 9 nucleotides line up with TRBD2. V trimming: 5 bases; J trimming: 5 bases; junction bases outside the gene matches: 5. Germline lookup yields CDR1 MNHNS and CDR2 SASEGT. The CDR3 covers 14 residues. DNA of the CDR3: TGTGCCAGCAGTTCTATGACTAGCGGAGATACGCAGTATTTT. As protein: CASSSMTSGDTQYF.

Sample share makes this clone medium-sized (0.01 to 0.1%). The chain couples TRBV30 to TRBJ1-5, with D unclear. In germline, CDR1 is GTSNPN, CDR2 SVGIG (reference sequence). Deletions cut 4 bases from V and 0 bases from J, with 7 bases between. The CDR3 contains 13 residues. The CDR3 DNA follows: TGTGCCTGGAACGGGGATAGCAATCAGCCCCAGCATTTT. Translating it yields CAWNGDSNQPQHF.

This chain connects TRBV28 to TRBJ2-1, with D unclear. The CDR3 has 13 residues. V shed 10 bases and J shed 3 bases, with 13 bases lying between them. Germline V lookup: CDR1 MDHEN, CDR2 SYDVKM. The CDR3 nucleotides read TGTGCCACCGGACCCCGAGGCTACAATGAGCAGTTCTTC. Amino acid sequence: CATGPRGYNEQFF.

By share, this clone ranks as medium-sized (0.01 to 0.1%). This chain links TRBV30 with TRBJ1-4; D gene ambiguous. Germline V gene sequence: CDR1 GTSNPN, CDR2 SVGIG (reference sequence). The CDR3 has 14 residues. The V end lost 0 bases, the J end lost 2 bases, and 7 bases lay between the germline ends. The DNA of the CDR3 is TGTGCCTGGAGTGTTTCTGGGACTAATGAAAAACTGTTTTTT. Protein product: CAWSVSGTNEKLFF.

The chain combines TRBV7-6 with TRBJ2-2, with D perhaps matching TRBD1 (6 bases). Deletions cut 5 bases from V and 6 bases from J, with 19 bases between. This CDR3 is built from 16 residues. Germline lookup yields CDR1 SGHVS and CDR2 FNYEAQ. CDR3 loop: CASSVGGQTGAGELFF. The CDR3, as DNA: TGTGCCAGCAGCGTTGGAGGACAGACAGGCGCCGGGGAGCTGTTTTTT. The complete variable domain, with remaining parts taken from reference TRBV7-6 and TRBJ2-2, reads GAGVSQSPRYKVTKRGQDVALRCDPISGHVSLYWYRQALGQGPEFLTYFNYEAQQDKSGLPNDRFSAERPEGSISTLTIQRTEQRDSAMYRCASSVGGQTGAGELFFGEGSRLTVL.

The V and J genes are TRBV6-1 and TRBJ2-2; D not certain. The CDR3 loop spans 13 amino acids. Germline V CDR1 and CDR2: MNHNS, SASEGT. V was pared by 2 bases and J by 3 bases, with 4 bases between. The CDR3 region is CASSERDTGELFF. In nucleotides, the CDR3 is TGTGCCAGCAGTGAACGGGACACCGGGGAGCTGTTTTTT.

The chain has TRBV6-5 and TRBJ2-1; no clear D gene. V lost 10 bases and J 12 bases, leaving 19 bases between the germline ends. The CDR3 covers 12 residues. Germline V CDR1 and CDR2: MNHEY, SVGAGI. CDR3 protein: CATGIPTNGQFF. CDR3 in DNA: TGTGCCACAGGAATCCCAACAAACGGGCAGTTCTTC.

The V call is TRBV28, the J call TRBJ2-7, with a weak D call TRBD1 (6 bases). Trimming pared 7 bases from V and 2 bases from J, leaving 12 bases between. This CDR3 region has 13 residues. Germline V gene data show CDR1 as MDHEN and CDR2 as SYDVKM. The chain's CDR3 is CASKAGATYEQYF. In DNA form, the CDR3 reads TGTGCCAGCAAAGCAGGGGCTACCTACGAGCAGTACTTC.

The chain links TRBV29-1 to TRBJ2-1, with D possibly TRBD1 on 6 matching bases. Germline values: CDR1 SQVTM, CDR2 ANQGSEA. The CDR3 has 14 amino acids. Trimming cost V 4 bases and J 8 bases, with 18 bases left between them. CDR3 protein: CSVARDTNGHEQFF. Here the CDR3 DNA reads TGCAGCGTTGCCCGGGACACCAATGGTCATGAGCAGTTCTTC.